This passage covers 20 T cell receptor beta chains from one sample sequenced in a study of identical twins. Using its own MiXCR run on the 5' RACE reads, TCRdb lists one record per CDR3 protein. The sample has 540,000 or so distinct CDR3 sequences; approximately 20% are singletons. This sample was shared with a second study, whose subject was yellow fever vaccine responses in identical twins.

Sequenced input: CD4+ T cells sorted from blood. The receptors here all came from a woman between 18 and 29 years old in good health.

This clonotype appeared a few times. The rearrangement joins TRBV20-1 to TRBJ1-1; 7 bases align to TRBD1. The V gene end was trimmed by 5 bases and the J gene end by 7 bases; junction bases not matched to a gene: 7. CDR3 length: 12 residues. Germline V gene lookup returns CDR1 DFQATT and CDR2 SNEGSKA (reference sequence). The CDR3 sequence: CSAPKQGREAFF. The CDR3 nucleotides read TGCAGTGCTCCAAAACAGGGGCGTGAAGCTTTCTTT.

This sequence joins TRBV5-1 and TRBJ1-3, with D maybe TRBD1 (5 bases). Germline V gene sequence: CDR1 SGHRS, CDR2 YFSETQ. Trimming removed 0 bases at V and 0 bases at J, with 7 bases between. The CDR3 has 15 amino acids. The CDR3 protein is CASSLAGASGNTIYF. The CDR3 nucleotides are TGCGCCAGCAGCTTGGCCGGGGCCTCTGGAAACACCATATATTTT.

The chain is built from TRBV5-6 and TRBJ2-7; 9 bases fit TRBD1. J was trimmed by 2 bases and V by 2 bases; bases with no gene match: 8. The germline CDR1 and CDR2 sequences are SGHDT and YYEEEE. The CDR3 is 16 residues long. CDR3 DNA: TGTGCCAGCAGCTTTGCCGGGACAGGGTTTACCTACGAGCAGTACGTC. Its protein is CASSFAGTGFTYEQYV.

The J gene is TRBJ1-2, the V gene TRBV5-1; D call uncertain. Trimming stripped 0 bases from V and 3 bases from J, with 6 bases between. This CDR3 region has 13 residues. CDR1 SGHRS and CDR2 YFSETQ come from the germline V gene. CDR3 in DNA: TGCGCCAGCAGCTTGGTGTCAGACTATGGCTACACCTTC. This translates into CASSLVSDYGYTF.

This chain connects TRBV28 to TRBJ2-7, with 9 bases fitting TRBD1. The V segment lost 7 bases and the J segment 1 base; nucleotides outside the gene matches: 8. Germline CDR1 reads MDHEN; CDR2 reads SYDVKM. This CDR3 has 15 amino acids. CDR3 amino acids: CASNYPGTGSYEQYF. In DNA, the CDR3 is TGTGCCAGCAATTACCCCGGGACAGGGTCCTACGAGCAGTACTTC.

The V call is TRBV27, the J call TRBJ2-2; D is perhaps TRBD1 or TRBD2 (5 bases each). Trimming pared 6 bases from V and 3 bases from J, leaving 8 bases between. CDR3 length equals 13 residues. The V gene's germline CDR1 is MNHEY and CDR2 SMNVEV (reference sequence). The chain's CDR3 is CASRGEYTGELFF. The CDR3, as DNA: TGTGCCAGCAGGGGGGAGTACACCGGGGAGCTGTTTTTT.

The chain uses TRBV19 and TRBJ2-7; no clear D. The CDR3 is 15 amino acids. Germline CDR1 and CDR2: LNHDA and SQIVND (reference sequence). Deletions cut 2 bases from V and 0 bases from J, with 11 bases between. The CDR3 region is CASSITGRSSYEQYF. The DNA for the CDR3 is TGTGCCAGTAGTATAACCGGGCGCAGCTCCTACGAGCAGTACTTC. The complete variable domain, with remaining parts taken from reference TRBV19 and TRBJ2-7, reads DGGITQSPKYLFRKEGQNVTLSCEQNLNHDAMYWYRQDPGQGLRLIYYSQIVNDFQKGDIAEGYSVSREKKESFPLTVTSAQKNPTAFYLCASSITGRSSYEQYFGPGTRLTVT.

The chain combines TRBV19 with TRBJ2-5; possibly TRBD1 for D (5 bases). CDR1 is LNHDA, CDR2 SQIVND, per germline (reference sequence). The length of the CDR3 is 15 residues. V lost 6 bases and J 5 bases, leaving 19 bases between the germline ends. The DNA for the CDR3 is TGTGCCAGTAGAGACGGGCAGGGAAGGGATGAGACCCAGTACTTC. It codes for CASRDGQGRDETQYF.

The rearrangement joins TRBV24-1 to TRBJ2-3; D gene uncertain. Germline values: CDR1 KGHDR, CDR2 SFDVKD. The CDR3 has 12 amino acids. V was clipped by 3 bases and J by 7 bases, with 7 bases between them. The DNA of the CDR3 is TGTGCCACCAGTGATATAGTAAATACGCAGTATTTT. Its translation: CATSDIVNTQYF.

The rearrangement joins TRBV15 to TRBJ2-7; D may be TRBD2 (5 bases). The CDR3 consists of 14 residues. The ends were cut back, 1 base at V and 0 bases at J, with 7 bases in the middle. Germline CDR1 reads LNHNV; CDR2 reads YYDKDF (reference sequence). The CDR3 DNA reads as TGTGCCACCAGCAGAGGTGGGAGCTCCTACGAGCAGTACTTC. Translation gives CATSRGGSSYEQYF.

This clonotype has a count of ten or more. The chain couples TRBV7-8 to TRBJ1-1; D is perhaps TRBD1 (5 bases). Germline loops: CDR1 SGHVS, CDR2 FQNEAQ. This CDR3 spans 14 amino acids. Trimming stripped 2 bases from V and 4 bases from J, with 11 bases between. CDR3 nucleotide sequence: TGTGCCAGCAGCTTAATTGGCGGGGGCACTGAAGCTTTCTTT. Translated: CASSLIGGGTEAFF.

This clonotype showed up just a few times. J is TRBJ2-4 and V is TRBV7-9; 8 nucleotides align to TRBD1. Germline V gene sequence: CDR1 SEHNR, CDR2 FQNEAQ (reference sequence). This CDR3 comprises 15 residues. The ends lost 5 bases at V and 6 bases at J; junction bases unmatched: 9. The CDR3 protein is CASSTPGGGINIQYF. CDR3 nucleotides: TGTGCCAGCAGCACCCCAGGGGGCGGTATAAACATTCAGTACTTC.

This clonotype was observed a handful of times. In nucleotides, the CDR3 is TGTGCCAGCAGTTTAGCGGTTGGTAGCGATCGCACAGATACGCAGTATTTT. Its translation is CASSLAVGSDRTDTQYF. The rearrangement uses TRBV12-3 or TRBV12-4 and TRBJ2-3; possibly TRBD2 for D (5 bases). CDR3 size: 17 residues. The V end was cut by 0 bases, the J end by 1 base, with 14 bases between.

In its sample, this clonotype was seen a few times. The rearrangement joins TRBV4-1 to TRBJ2-1; TRBD2 matches 11 bases. CDR1 is MGHRA, CDR2 YSYEKL, per germline. CDR3 size: 16 residues. The V gene end was trimmed by 4 bases and the J gene end by 4 bases; junction bases not matched to a gene: 6. The CDR3 DNA reads TGCGCCAGCAGCCGCTTCGGGACTAGCGGATACAATGAGCAGTTCTTC. It encodes CASSRFGTSGYNEQFF.

The sample holds a few counts of this clonotype. The gene calls are TRBV10-3 and TRBJ2-7, with D tentatively TRBD1 (6 bases). The CDR3 spans 15 residues. V lost 3 bases to trimming and J lost 2 bases, with 14 bases between them. Per germline, CDR1 ENHRY and CDR2 SYGVKD. The CDR3 bases are TGTGCCATCAGTGAAGCGCCCCAGGGGACCTACGAGCAGTACTTC. It is translated as CAISEAPQGTYEQYF.

V gene TRBV12-3 or TRBV12-4 combines with J gene TRBJ2-3; 7 bases map to TRBD2. V lost 3 bases to trimming and J lost 3 bases; unmatched junction nucleotides: 6. CDR3 length equals 15 residues. The CDR3: CASSFRGVRTDTQYF. DNA of the CDR3: TGTGCCAGCAGTTTTCGGGGGGTTAGGACAGATACGCAGTATTTT.

Only a few counts were recorded for this clonotype. The genes are TRBV20-1 and TRBJ2-5; D call uncertain. From germline, CDR1 is DFQATT and CDR2 SNEGSKA (reference sequence). The CDR3 runs to 12 residues. V lost 3 bases and J lost 8, with 13 bases in between. CDR3 residues: CSASTFEETQYF. The CDR3 DNA reads TGCAGTGCTAGCACGTTTGAGGAAACCCAGTACTTC.

This chain links TRBV6-1 with TRBJ2-7; D is ambiguous. Trimming cost V 6 bases and J 0 bases, with 9 bases left between them. The CDR3 runs to 13 residues. Germline CDR1 and CDR2: MNHNS and SASEGT. CDR3 DNA sequence: TGTGCCAGCAGAGAGCTAAGCTCCTACGAGCAGTACTTC. It codes for CASRELSSYEQYF.

This clonotype was counted between two and nine times. This CDR3 is CSADSIGGSSYNEQFF. CDR3 DNA sequence: TGCAGTGCGGATTCTATAGGCGGGAGCTCCTACAATGAGCAGTTCTTC. V usage is TRBV20-1 and J usage is TRBJ2-1; 7 bases agree with TRBD2. Germline V gene sequence: CDR1 DFQATT, CDR2 SNEGSKA (reference sequence). CDR3 size: 16 residues. The trim removed 6 bases at V and 0 bases at J, leaving 11 bases unmatched.

The sample holds a few counts of this clonotype. CDR3 sequence (DNA): TGTGCCAGCAGCCTGCGGGGGCTCAATGAGCAGTTCTTC. The encoded protein is CASSLRGLNEQFF. V and J are TRBV6-1 and TRBJ2-1; weak D call: TRBD2 (7 bases). With 6 bases removed from V and 6 bases from J, the gap between germline ends came to 12 bases. CDR3 size: 13 residues. Per the germline V gene, CDR1 is MNHNS and CDR2 is SASEGT.